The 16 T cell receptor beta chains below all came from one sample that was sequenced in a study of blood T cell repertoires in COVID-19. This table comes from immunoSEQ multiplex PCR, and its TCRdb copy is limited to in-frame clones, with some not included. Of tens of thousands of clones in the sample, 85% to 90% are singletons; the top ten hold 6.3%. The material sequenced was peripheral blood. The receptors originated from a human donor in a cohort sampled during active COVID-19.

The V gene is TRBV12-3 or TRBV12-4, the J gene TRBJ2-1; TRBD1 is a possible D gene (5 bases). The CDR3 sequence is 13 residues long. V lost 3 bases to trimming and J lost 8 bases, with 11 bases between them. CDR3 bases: TGTGCCAGCAGTTTCAGGGTTTGGGATGAGCAGTTCTTC. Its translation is CASSFRVWDEQFF.

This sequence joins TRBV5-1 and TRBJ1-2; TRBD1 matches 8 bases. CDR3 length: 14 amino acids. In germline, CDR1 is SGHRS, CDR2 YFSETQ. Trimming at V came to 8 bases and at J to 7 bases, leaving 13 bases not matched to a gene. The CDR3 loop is CASGIDRGQPGYTF. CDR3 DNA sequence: TGCGCCAGTGGAATCGACAGGGGCCAGCCTGGCTACACCTTC. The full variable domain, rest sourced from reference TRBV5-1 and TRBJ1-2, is KAGVTQTPRYLIKTRGQQVTLSCSPISGHRSVSWYQQTPGQGLQFLFEYFSETQRNKGNFPGRFSGRQFSNSRSEMNVSTLELGDSALYLCASGIDRGQPGYTFGSGTRLTVV.

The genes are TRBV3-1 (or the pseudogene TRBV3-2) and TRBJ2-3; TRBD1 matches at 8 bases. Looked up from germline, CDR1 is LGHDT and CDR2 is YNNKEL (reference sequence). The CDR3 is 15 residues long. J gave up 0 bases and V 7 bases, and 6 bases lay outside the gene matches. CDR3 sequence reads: CASTPQGASTDTQYF. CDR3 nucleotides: TGTGCCAGCACCCCCCAGGGGGCAAGCACAGATACGCAGTATTTT.

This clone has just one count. The DNA of the CDR3 is TGTGCCAGCAGCGCCGGGGAGTTGAGCACAGATACGCAGTATTTT. Translated: CASSAGELSTDTQYF. J is TRBJ2-3 and V is TRBV11-1, with D possibly matching TRBD2 (5 bases). CDR1 and CDR2 (germline): SGHAT, FQDESV (reference sequence). The CDR3 length is 15 residues. Between the trimmed V and J ends, which lost 5 bases and 0 bases, there was a span of 12 bases.

Here the CDR3 DNA reads TGTGCCAGTAGTATCGTGGGGCAGGGGGCCGAGCAGTACTTC. This encodes CASSIVGQGAEQYF. The J gene is TRBJ2-7, the V gene TRBV19; 8 bases align to TRBD1. CDR1 is LNHDA and CDR2 is SQIVND in the germline V gene (reference sequence). The V gene end was trimmed by 3 bases and the J gene end by 6 bases; junction bases not matched to a gene: 7. CDR3 length: 14 residues.

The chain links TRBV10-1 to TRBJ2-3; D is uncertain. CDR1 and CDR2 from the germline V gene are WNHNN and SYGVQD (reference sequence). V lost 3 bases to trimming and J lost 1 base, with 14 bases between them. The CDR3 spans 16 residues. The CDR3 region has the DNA TGCGCCAGCAGTGAAGGTTGGAGTCGGGGCACAGATACGCAGTATTTT. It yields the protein CASSEGWSRGTDTQYF.

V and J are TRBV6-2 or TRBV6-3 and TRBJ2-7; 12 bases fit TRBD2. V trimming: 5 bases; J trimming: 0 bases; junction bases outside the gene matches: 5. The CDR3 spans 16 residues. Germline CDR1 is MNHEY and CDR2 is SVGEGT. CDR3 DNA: TGTGCCAGCAGTCTAGCGGGAGGGCGCCTCTCCTACGAGCAGTACTTC. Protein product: CASSLAGGRLSYEQYF.

CDR3 amino acids: CASRPDRGHLNSPLHF. CDR3 in DNA: TGTGCCAGCAGGCCGGACAGGGGGCATCTGAATTCACCCCTCCACTTT. V and J are TRBV28 and TRBJ1-6; TRBD1 aligns across 11 bases. The ends lost 6 bases at V and 7 bases at J; junction bases unmatched: 8. This CDR3 comprises 16 residues. Germline CDR1 is MDHEN and CDR2 is SYDVKM.

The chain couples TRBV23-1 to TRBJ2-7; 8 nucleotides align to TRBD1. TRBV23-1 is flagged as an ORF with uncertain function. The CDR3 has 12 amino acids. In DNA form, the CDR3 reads TGCGCAAGGACAGGGAGCTCCTACGAGCAGTACTTC. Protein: CARTGSSYEQYF.

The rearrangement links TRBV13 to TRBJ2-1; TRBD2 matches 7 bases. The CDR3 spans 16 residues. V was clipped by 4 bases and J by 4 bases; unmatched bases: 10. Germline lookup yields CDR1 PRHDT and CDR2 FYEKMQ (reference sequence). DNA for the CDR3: TGTGCCAGCAGCTCAGCGGGGATAGAAAAATACAATGAGCAGTTCTTC. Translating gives CASSSAGIEKYNEQFF.

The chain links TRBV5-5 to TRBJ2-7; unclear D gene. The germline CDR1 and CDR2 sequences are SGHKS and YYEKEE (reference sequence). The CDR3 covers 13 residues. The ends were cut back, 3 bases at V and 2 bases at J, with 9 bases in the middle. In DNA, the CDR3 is TGTGCCAGCAGCTCTCACTACCCCTACGAGCAGTACTTC. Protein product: CASSSHYPYEQYF.

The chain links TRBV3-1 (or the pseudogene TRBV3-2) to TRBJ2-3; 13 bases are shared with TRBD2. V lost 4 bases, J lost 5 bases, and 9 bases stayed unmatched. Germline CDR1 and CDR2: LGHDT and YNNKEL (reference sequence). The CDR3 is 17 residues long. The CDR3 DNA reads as TGTGCCAGCAGCCTACCACTAGCGGGAGGGGATGGAGATACGCAGTATTTT. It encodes CASSLPLAGGDGDTQYF.

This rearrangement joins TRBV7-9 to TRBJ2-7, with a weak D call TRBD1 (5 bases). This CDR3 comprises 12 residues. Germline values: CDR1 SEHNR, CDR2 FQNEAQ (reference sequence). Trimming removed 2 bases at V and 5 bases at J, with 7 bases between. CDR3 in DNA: TGTGCCAGCAGCTTATCAGGGAACGAGCAGTACTTC. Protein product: CASSLSGNEQYF.

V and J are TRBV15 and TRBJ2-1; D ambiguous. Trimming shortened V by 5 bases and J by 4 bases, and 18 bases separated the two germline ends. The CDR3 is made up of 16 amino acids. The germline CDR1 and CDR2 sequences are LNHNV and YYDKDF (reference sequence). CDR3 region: CATSGLTTPAYNEQFF. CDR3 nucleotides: TGTGCCACCAGCGGGCTAACCACCCCGGCATACAATGAGCAGTTCTTC.

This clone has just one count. CDR3 residues: CASSSSYGYTF. The CDR3 region has the DNA TGTGCCAGTAGTTCTAGCTATGGCTACACCTTC. V gene TRBV19 combines with J gene TRBJ1-2; D is ambiguous. Per germline, CDR1 LNHDA and CDR2 SQIVND (reference sequence). There are 11 residues in the CDR3. V gave up 5 bases and J gave up 4 bases, with 5 bases separating them.

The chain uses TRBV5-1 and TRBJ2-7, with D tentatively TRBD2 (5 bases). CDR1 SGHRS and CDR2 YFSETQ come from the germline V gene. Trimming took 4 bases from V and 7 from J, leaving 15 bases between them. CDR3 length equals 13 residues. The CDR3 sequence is CASSTGPTGEQYF. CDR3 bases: TGCGCCAGCAGCACTGGGCCTACGGGGGAGCAGTACTTC.